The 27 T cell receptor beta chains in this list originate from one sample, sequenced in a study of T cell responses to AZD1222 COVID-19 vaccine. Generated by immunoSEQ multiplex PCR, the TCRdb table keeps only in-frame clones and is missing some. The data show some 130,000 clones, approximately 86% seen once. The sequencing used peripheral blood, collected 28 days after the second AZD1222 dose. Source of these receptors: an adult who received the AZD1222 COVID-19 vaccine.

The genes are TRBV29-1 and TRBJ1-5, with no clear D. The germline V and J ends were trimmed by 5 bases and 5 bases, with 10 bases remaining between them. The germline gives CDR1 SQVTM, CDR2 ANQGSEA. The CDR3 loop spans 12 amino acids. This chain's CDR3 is CSVRNGDQPQHF. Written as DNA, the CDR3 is TGCAGCGTTCGGAACGGGGATCAGCCCCAGCATTTT.

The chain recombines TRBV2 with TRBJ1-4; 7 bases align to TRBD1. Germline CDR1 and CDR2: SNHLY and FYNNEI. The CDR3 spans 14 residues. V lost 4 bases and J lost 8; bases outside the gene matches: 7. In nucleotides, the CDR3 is TGTGCCAGCAGTGCAGGGGGTTTTGGAGAAAAACTGTTTTTT. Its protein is CASSAGGFGEKLFF.

The CDR3: CASSTIGGTPGIEQYF. CDR3 bases: TGTGCCAGCAGCACCATAGGGGGGACTCCAGGGATCGAGCAGTACTTC. The chain carries TRBV7-6 and TRBJ2-7; tentatively, D is TRBD1 or TRBD2 (6 bases each). Per germline, CDR1 SGHVS and CDR2 FNYEAQ. V lost 5 bases and J 6 bases, leaving 23 bases between the germline ends. The CDR3 covers 16 residues.

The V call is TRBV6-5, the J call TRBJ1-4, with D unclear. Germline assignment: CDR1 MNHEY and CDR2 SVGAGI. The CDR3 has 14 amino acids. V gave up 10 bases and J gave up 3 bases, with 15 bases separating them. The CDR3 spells CATRRGSANEKLFF. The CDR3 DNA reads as TGTGCCACCAGGCGGGGTTCGGCTAATGAAAAACTGTTTTTT.

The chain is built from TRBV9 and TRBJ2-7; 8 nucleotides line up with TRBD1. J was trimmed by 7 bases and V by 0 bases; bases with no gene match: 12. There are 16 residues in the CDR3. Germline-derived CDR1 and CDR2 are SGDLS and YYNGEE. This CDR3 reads CASSVGSRQGLSEQYF. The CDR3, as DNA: TGTGCCAGCAGCGTAGGTTCCCGACAGGGGCTAAGTGAGCAGTACTTC.

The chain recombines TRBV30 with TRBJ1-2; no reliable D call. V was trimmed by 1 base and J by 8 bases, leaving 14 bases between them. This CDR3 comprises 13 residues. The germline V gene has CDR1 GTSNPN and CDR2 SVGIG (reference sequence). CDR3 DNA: TGTGCCTGGAGTGCTAATCTGGGGTGGGGCTACACCTTC. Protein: CAWSANLGWGYTF.

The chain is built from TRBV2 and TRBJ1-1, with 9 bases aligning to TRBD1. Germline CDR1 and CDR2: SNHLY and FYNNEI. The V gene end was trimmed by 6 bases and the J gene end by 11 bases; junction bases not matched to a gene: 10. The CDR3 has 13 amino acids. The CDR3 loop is CASSRDREEKAFF. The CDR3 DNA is TGTGCCAGCAGCCGGGACAGGGAGGAAAAGGCTTTCTTT.

In DNA, the CDR3 is TGTGCCAGCAGCTTAGGGGCTAGCGGGGGGGCTAGCACAGATACGCAGTATTTT. As protein: CASSLGASGGASTDTQYF. This chain links TRBV7-2 with TRBJ2-3; 12 positions agree with TRBD2. The CDR3 is made up of 18 amino acids. The junction had 5 bases not matched to a gene; V was cut back by 1 base and J by 0 bases. The germline CDR1 and CDR2 sequences are SGHTA and FQGNSA.

The CDR3 spells CASSYPVGRDSYEQYF. CDR3 nucleotide sequence: TGTGCCAGCAGTTACCCTGTCGGCCGGGACAGTTACGAGCAGTACTTC. The rearrangement joins TRBV6-2 or TRBV6-3 to TRBJ2-7; 7 bases are shared with TRBD1. Germline CDR1 is MNHEY and CDR2 is SVGEGT. There are 16 residues in the CDR3. V lost 2 bases to trimming and J lost 4 bases; unmatched junction nucleotides: 11.

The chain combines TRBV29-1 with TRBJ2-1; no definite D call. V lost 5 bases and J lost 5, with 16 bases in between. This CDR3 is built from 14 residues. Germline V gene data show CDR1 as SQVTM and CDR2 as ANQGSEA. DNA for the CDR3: TGCAGCGTTTGGGTGGGCGCGTCCCACAATGAGCAGTTCTTC. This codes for CSVWVGASHNEQFF.

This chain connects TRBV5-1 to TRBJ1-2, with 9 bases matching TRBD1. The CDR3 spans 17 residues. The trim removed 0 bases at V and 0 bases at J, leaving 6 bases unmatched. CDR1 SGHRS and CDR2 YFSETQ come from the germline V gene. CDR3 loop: CASSLGDRAPANYGYTF. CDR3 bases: TGCGCCAGCAGCTTGGGGGACAGGGCACCAGCTAACTATGGCTACACCTTC.

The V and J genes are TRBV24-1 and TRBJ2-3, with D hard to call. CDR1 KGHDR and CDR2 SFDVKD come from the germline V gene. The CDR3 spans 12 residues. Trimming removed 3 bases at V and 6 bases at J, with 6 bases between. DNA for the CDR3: TGTGCCACCAGTGATCGGGTGGATACGCAGTATTTT. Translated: CATSDRVDTQYF.

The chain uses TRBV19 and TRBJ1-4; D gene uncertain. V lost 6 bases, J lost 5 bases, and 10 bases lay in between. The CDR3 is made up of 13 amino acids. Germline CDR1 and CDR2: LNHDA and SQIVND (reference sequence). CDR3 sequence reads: CASRYQENEKLFF. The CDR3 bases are TGTGCCAGTAGATACCAGGAGAATGAAAAACTGTTTTTT.

CDR3 region: CASRGQVRQQPQHF. DNA of the CDR3: TGTGCCAGCAGGGGACAGGTGCGGCAGCAGCCCCAGCATTTT. The chain joins TRBV28 to TRBJ1-5, with 8 bases identical to TRBD1. The CDR3 consists of 14 residues. Per the germline V gene, CDR1 is MDHEN and CDR2 is SYDVKM. J was trimmed by 7 bases and V by 6 bases; bases with no gene match: 8.

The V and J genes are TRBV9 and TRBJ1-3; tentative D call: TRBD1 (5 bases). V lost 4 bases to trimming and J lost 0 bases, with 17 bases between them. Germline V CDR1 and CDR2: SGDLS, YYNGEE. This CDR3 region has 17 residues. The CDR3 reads CASSSRYGTDSGNTIYF. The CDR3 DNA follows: TGTGCCAGCAGCTCCCGTTACGGGACGGACTCTGGAAACACCATATATTTT.

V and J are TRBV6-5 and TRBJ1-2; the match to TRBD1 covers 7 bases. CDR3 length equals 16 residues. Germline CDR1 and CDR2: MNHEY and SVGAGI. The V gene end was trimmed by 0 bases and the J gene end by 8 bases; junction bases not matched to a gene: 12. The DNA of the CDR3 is TGTGCCAGCAGTTACTCGAGGGGGGGCAGGGGGAAAGGCTACACCTTC. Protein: CASSYSRGGRGKGYTF.

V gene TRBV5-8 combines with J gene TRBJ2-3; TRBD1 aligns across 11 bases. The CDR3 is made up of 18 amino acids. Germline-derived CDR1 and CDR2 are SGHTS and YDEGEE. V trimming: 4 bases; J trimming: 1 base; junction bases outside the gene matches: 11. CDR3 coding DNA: TGTGCCAGCAGCATACGGACAGGGGGCGCCTTTCGCACAGATACGCAGTATTTT. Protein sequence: CASSIRTGGAFRTDTQYF.

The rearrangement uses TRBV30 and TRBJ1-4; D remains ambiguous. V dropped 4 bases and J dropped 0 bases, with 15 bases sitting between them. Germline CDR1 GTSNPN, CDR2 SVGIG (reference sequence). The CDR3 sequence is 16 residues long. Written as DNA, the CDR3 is TGTGCCTGGACGGGGATAGGGTATGCAACTAATGAAAAACTGTTTTTT. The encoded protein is CAWTGIGYATNEKLFF. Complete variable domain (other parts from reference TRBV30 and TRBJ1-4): SQTIHQWPATLVQPVGSPLSLECTVEGTSNPNLYWYRQAAGRGLQLLFYSVGIGQISSEVPQNLSASRPQDRQFILSSKKLLLSDSGFYLCAWTGIGYATNEKLFFGSGTQLSVL.

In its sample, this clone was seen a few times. The CDR3 reads CASSLRSFRGAGELFF. CDR3 DNA: TGTGCCAGCAGCTTACGGTCGTTCCGGGGGGCCGGGGAGCTGTTTTTT. The rearrangement links TRBV7-8 to TRBJ2-2; TRBD2 matches at 7 bases. V lost 2 bases to trimming and J lost 6 bases; unmatched junction nucleotides: 9. The CDR3 runs to 16 residues. CDR1 is SGHVS and CDR2 is FQNEAQ in the germline V gene.

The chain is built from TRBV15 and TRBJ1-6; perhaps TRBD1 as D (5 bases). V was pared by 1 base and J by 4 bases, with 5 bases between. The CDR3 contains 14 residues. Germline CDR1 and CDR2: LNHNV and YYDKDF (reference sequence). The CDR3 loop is CATSRAGYNSPLHF. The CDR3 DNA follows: TGTGCCACCAGCAGAGCAGGGTATAATTCACCCCTCCACTTT.

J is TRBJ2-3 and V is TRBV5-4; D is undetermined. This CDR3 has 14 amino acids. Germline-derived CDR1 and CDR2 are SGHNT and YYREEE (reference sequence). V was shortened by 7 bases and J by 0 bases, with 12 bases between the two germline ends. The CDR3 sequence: CASSGPTSTDTQYF. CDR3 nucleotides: TGTGCCAGCTCCGGCCCGACTAGCACAGATACGCAGTATTTT.

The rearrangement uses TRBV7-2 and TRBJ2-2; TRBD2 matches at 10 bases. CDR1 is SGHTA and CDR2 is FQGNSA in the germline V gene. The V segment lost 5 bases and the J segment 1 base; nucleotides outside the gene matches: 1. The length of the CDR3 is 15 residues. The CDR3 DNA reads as TGTGCCAGCAGCCGGACTAGCGGGAACACCGGGGAGCTGTTTTTT. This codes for CASSRTSGNTGELFF.

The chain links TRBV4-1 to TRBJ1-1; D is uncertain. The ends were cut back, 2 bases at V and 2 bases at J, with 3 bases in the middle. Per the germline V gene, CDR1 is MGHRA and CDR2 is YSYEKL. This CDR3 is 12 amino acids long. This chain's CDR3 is CASSQLNTEAFF. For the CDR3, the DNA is TGCGCCAGCAGCCAACTTAACACTGAAGCTTTCTTT.

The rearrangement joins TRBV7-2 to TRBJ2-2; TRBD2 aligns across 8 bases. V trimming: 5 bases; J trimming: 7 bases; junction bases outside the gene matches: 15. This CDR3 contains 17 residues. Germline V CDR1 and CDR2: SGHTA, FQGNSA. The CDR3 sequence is CASSPAGRGAGFGELFF. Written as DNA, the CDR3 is TGTGCCAGCAGCCCCGCTGGGCGGGGGGCCGGGTTCGGGGAGCTGTTTTTT. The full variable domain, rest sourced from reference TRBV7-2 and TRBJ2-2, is GAGVSQSPSNKVTEKGKDVELRCDPISGHTALYWYRQSLGQGLEFLIYFQGNSAPDKSGLPSDRFSAERTGGSVSTLTIQRTQQEDSAVYLCASSPAGRGAGFGELFFGEGSRLTVL.

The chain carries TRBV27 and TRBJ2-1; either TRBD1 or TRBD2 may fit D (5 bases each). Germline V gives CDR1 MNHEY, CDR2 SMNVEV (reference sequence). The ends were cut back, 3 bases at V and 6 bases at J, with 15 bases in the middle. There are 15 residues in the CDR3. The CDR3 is CASSFFGTQFNEQFF. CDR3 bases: TGTGCCAGCAGTTTTTTCGGGACCCAATTCAATGAGCAGTTCTTC.

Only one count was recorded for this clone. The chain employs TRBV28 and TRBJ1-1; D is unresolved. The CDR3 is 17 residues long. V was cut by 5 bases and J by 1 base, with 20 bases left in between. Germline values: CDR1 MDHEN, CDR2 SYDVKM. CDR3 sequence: CASSPIDFRRANTEAFF. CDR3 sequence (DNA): TGTGCCAGCAGTCCGATCGACTTCCGTCGAGCGAACACTGAAGCTTTCTTT.

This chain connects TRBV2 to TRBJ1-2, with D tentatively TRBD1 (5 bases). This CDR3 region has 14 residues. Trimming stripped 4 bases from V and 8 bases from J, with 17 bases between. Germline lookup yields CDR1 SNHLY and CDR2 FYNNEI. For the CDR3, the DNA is TGTGCCAGCAGTGTGGCTCGGGACCGTCGCGGCTACACCTTC. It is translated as CASSVARDRRGYTF.